This T cell receptor beta chain emerged from a study of PD-L1 blockade in urothelial cancer. Whole-study context: When patients started atezolizumab in the mid-2010s, it was given at 1,200 mg intravenously every 3 weeks.

V was pared by 1 base and J by 0 bases, with 7 bases between. CDR3 length: 15 residues. Germline CDR1 SGHTA, CDR2 FQGNSA. Every patient provided from 1 to 8 samples, collected pretreatment and on-treatment. Method: immunoSEQ multiplex PCR; TCRdb's copy keeps in-frame clones and lacks some. Here the sample spans some 50,000 clones, 88% being singletons. The origin of this receptor is a man older than 75 with urothelial cancer. The chain has TRBV7-2 and TRBJ2-1; no definite D call. Sample: PBMCs, taken around atezolizumab (anti-PD-L1) treatment. The CDR3 DNA reads TGTGCCAGCAGCTTAGAAGGCGGCTCCTACAATGAGCAGTTCTTC. Protein: CASSLEGGSYNEQFF.